This T cell receptor beta chain was recovered during a study of OX40 agonist ivuxolimab in advanced cancers. Study-level background: Age averaged 60 years (range 23 to 79), and just over 80% were male. Treatment received earlier with anti-PD-1, anti-PD-L1 or anti-CTLA-4 agents was allowed, and around 36% had some.

Study-level findings and limits: The expanded peripheral T cells' antigen specificity was not determined.

Worth noting for this clone: No antigen is known for it.

The CDR3 length is 12 residues. The ends were cut back, 4 bases at V and 2 bases at J, with 9 bases in the middle. In germline, CDR1 is SQVTM, CDR2 ANQGSEA. Only in-frame clones appear in the TCRdb table, and some are missing; sequencing was by immunoSEQ multiplex PCR. The sample holds 50,000 to 70,000 clones; over 90% are singletons and the top ten take 15% to 20%. The sample was CD4+ or CD8+ T cells sorted from blood, taken in a trial of the OX40 agonist ivuxolimab. The chain couples TRBV29-1 to TRBJ2-7, with D uncertain. This TCR was recovered from an adult with an advanced solid tumor such as melanoma, head and neck, liver or kidney cancer. CDR3 nucleotides: TGCAGCGTTGTACAAGGACCCTACGAGCAGTACTTC. This translates into CSVVQGPYEQYF.